This is a list of T cell receptor beta chains from one sample in a study of blood T cell repertoires in COVID-19. Repertoires were generated with immunoSEQ multiplex PCR, while TCRdb's copy carries only in-frame clones and drops some. The profile shows approximately 500,000 clones, 89% of them singletons. The sequencing input was peripheral blood. These receptors were obtained from a man between 18 and 29 years old with COVID-19, enrolled during active disease. Each CDR3 is given with its conserved first and last residue. A D gene is named only where the DNA matches it firmly. Clone size is shown for a subset of rows, as once, few, many or a class of expanded clone.

TRBJ2-5,.,TRBD2,TRBV24-1,TGTGCCACCAGTGACTCCCGTAGCGGGGGGGGGTCAGGAGCCCAGTACTTC,CATSDSRSGGGSGAQYF
TRBJ1-2,.,TRBD1,TRBV20-1,TGCAGTGCGAGTGGGACAGGGTTCGCTGGCTACACCTTC,CSASGTGFAGYTF
TRBJ2-3,.,TRBD2,TRBV5-4,TGTGCCAGCACCCTACTAGCGGGAGGGCCAACAGATACGCAGTATTTT,CASTLLAGGPTDTQYF
TRBJ1-4,.,TRBD1,TRBV6-5,TGTGCCAGCAGTCTCACAGGGGTGGCGGAAAAACTGTTTTTT,CASSLTGVAEKLFF
TRBJ1-2,.,.,TRBV7-2,TGTGCCAGCAGCTACCGGACAGTGGTACCTAACTATGGCTACACCTTC,CASSYRTVVPNYGYTF
TRBJ2-1,once,.,TRBV2,TGTGCCAGCATAGTCCAGGTCTCCTACAATGAGCAGTTCTTC,CASIVQVSYNEQFF
TRBJ1-2,.,.,TRBV7-3,TGTGCCAGCAGCCCCACCTCCACCCCCAGGGTGGGGATCTATGGCTACACCTTC,CASSPTSTPRVGIYGYTF
TRBJ2-7,.,TRBD2,TRBV29-1,TGCAGCGTTGTTTATTCTAGCGGGAACTCCTACGAGCAGTACTTC,CSVVYSSGNSYEQYF
TRBJ2-5,.,TRBD2,TRBV5-1,TGCGCCAGCAGTTTGGGCTGGGGGGGAGAGACCCAGTACTTC,CASSLGWGGETQYF
TRBJ2-7,few,TRBD1,TRBV24-1,TGTGCCACCAGTGCCCCGGGACAGCCCTACGAGCAGTACTTC,CATSAPGQPYEQYF
TRBJ2-3,.,TRBD2,TRBV7-8,TGTGCCAGCAGTCCGCTAGCGGGGGGCACAGATACGCAGTATTTT,CASSPLAGGTDTQYF
TRBJ1-4,.,.,TRBV4-2,TGTGCCAGCAGCCAAGACGAGGCAGTTCTTAATGAAAAACTGTTTTTT,CASSQDEAVLNEKLFF
TRBJ2-2,.,.,TRBV28,TGTGCCAGCAGTTTCCGACTTTTAGTCACCGGGGAGCTGTTTTTT,CASSFRLLVTGELFF
TRBJ2-1,.,TRBD2,TRBV4-1,TGCGCCAGCAGCCAACTAGCGGGAGCGCCAGGTGAGCAGTTCTTC,CASSQLAGAPGEQFF
TRBJ2-7,.,TRBD2,TRBV27,TGTGCCAGCAGTTTCCGACTAGCGGGGGGGTACGAGCAGTACTTC,CASSFRLAGGYEQYF
TRBJ2-1,.,TRBD2,TRBV28,TGTGCCAGCCGGGACGGGGGTAGCGGGGGCCCAACAGAGCAGTTCTTC,CASRDGGSGGPTEQFF
TRBJ1-5,.,.,TRBV7-9,TGTGCCAGCAGCCCGGGGGGACAGCCCCAGCATTTT,CASSPGGQPQHF
TRBJ2-2,.,TRBD1,TRBV5-1,TGCGCCAGCAGCTACCGAGACAGGGGGGCCGGGGAGCTGTTTTTT,CASSYRDRGAGELFF
TRBJ2-7,.,TRBD1,TRBV25-1,TGTGCCAGCAGTGAGGACAGGGGAGGGCACGAGCAGTACTTC,CASSEDRGGHEQYF
TRBJ1-2,.,.,TRBV5-4,TGTGCCAGCAGCTTGGGGTTGCAGGGGACCTATGGCTACACCTTC,CASSLGLQGTYGYTF
TRBJ2-7,.,TRBD2,TRBV15,TGTGCCACCAGCAGAGATAATCTAGCGGGGGTCGGGGAGCAGTACTTC,CATSRDNLAGVGEQYF
TRBJ2-1,.,TRBD2,TRBV27,TGTGCCAGCAAAAGCGGGGGGGACTACAATGAGCAGTTCTTC,CASKSGGDYNEQFF
TRBJ1-5,.,.,TRBV2,TGTGCCAGCAGTGAAGCGCTGACAGGTGGACAGCCCCAGCATTTT,CASSEALTGGQPQHF
TRBJ1-1,.,TRBD1,TRBV19,TGTGCCAGTAGTCCAATACTCCGGACAGGGGGCGCAAACACTGAAGCTTTCTTT,CASSPILRTGGANTEAFF
TRBJ2-7,.,TRBD1,TRBV5-6,TGTGCCAGCAGCTGGGGGACAGGGGTCGAGCAGTACTTC,CASSWGTGVEQYF
TRBJ2-2,.,.,TRBV5-1,TGCGCCAGCAGCCTAAAGACAGCGTCCGGGGAGCTGTTTTTT,CASSLKTASGELFF
TRBJ2-7,.,.,TRBV25-1,TGTGCCAGCAGTGAATCACAGGGAATCTACGAGCAGTACTTC,CASSESQGIYEQYF
TRBJ2-3,.,TRBD2,TRBV15,TGTGCCACCAGCAGACTTCGGGACTACACAGATACGCAGTATTTT,CATSRLRDYTDTQYF
TRBJ2-7,once,TRBD2,TRBV18,TGTGCCAGACCACCAGAGGTAGCGGGAGGGATTGGAGATAGCGAGCAGTACTTC,CARPPEVAGGIGDSEQYF
TRBJ1-1,.,.,TRBV27,TGTGCCACCTACCGGGGGGGGCACACTGAAGCTTTCTTT,CATYRGGHTEAFF
TRBJ2-2,.,.,TRBV6-6,TGTGCCAGCAACCTAGGGGTAACCGGGGAGCTGTTTTTT,CASNLGVTGELFF
TRBJ2-1,.,TRBD1,TRBV27,TGTGCCAGCAGTTTTGTCGGCGGGACAGGGTATTATGGTGAGCAGTTCTTC,CASSFVGGTGYYGEQFF
TRBJ2-7,.,TRBD1,TRBV5-4,TGTGCCAGCAGCGACAGGGGGGGCGAGCAGTACTTC,CASSDRGGEQYF
TRBJ2-5,.,.,TRBV4-1,TGCGCCAGCAGCCAAGAACCCCCGGGGACCCAGTACTTC,CASSQEPPGTQYF
TRBJ2-7,.,TRBD1,TRBV2,TGTGCCGCTATTCTTGGGGGGACAGGGAGGAACGAGCAGTACTTC,CAAILGGTGRNEQYF
TRBJ1-3,.,.,TRBV19,TGTGCCAGTACCCAACTCTCTGGAAACACCATATATTTT,CASTQLSGNTIYF
TRBJ1-2,.,TRBD1,TRBV7-8,TGTGCCAGCTCCTCCGCCGGGACAGCCTATGGCTACACCTTC,CASSSAGTAYGYTF
TRBJ1-1,once,.,TRBV5-4,TGTGCCAGCAGCTTGACAGGGCATCTGAACACTGAAGCTTTCTTT,CASSLTGHLNTEAFF
TRBJ2-7,.,TRBD2,TRBV7-9,TGTGCCAGCAGCTTCGGGAGGGGCTACGAGCAGTACTTC,CASSFGRGYEQYF
TRBJ2-7,.,TRBD2,TRBV6-9,TGTGCCAGCCGGTCGGGACTATTCTCCTACGAGCAGTACTTC,CASRSGLFSYEQYF
TRBJ2-7,.,.,TRBV5-8,TGTGCCAGCAGCTACCCAGGTAATGCGGAGCAGTACTTC,CASSYPGNAEQYF
TRBJ1-5,once,.,TRBV28,TGTGCCAGCACTACAAGAGGGCAGCCCCAGCATTTT,CASTTRGQPQHF
TRBJ2-7,.,TRBD1,TRBV19,TGTGCCAGTACCACCGGGACAGGTTCCTACGAGCAGTACTTC,CASTTGTGSYEQYF
TRBJ2-5,once,.,TRBV4-1,TGCGCCAGCAGCCAGGGGCAGCAAGTGGGGGAGACCCAGTACTTC,CASSQGQQVGETQYF
TRBJ2-1,.,.,TRBV29-1,TGCAGCGTTGAAGGGACACTCGGTAATGAGCAGTTCTTC,CSVEGTLGNEQFF
TRBJ2-2,.,.,TRBV10-2,TGCGCCAGCAGCGAACTACAGGGTGGCACCGGGGAGCTGTTTTTT,CASSELQGGTGELFF
TRBJ2-7,.,TRBD1,TRBV2,TGTGCCAGCAGCGACAGGGGACCCCTATACGAGCAGTACTTC,CASSDRGPLYEQYF
TRBJ2-5,.,.,TRBV7-9,TGTGCCAGCAGCTTAGTCGTTAGAGGCGAGACCCAGTACTTC,CASSLVVRGETQYF
TRBJ2-7,.,TRBD2,TRBV30,TGTGCCTGGAGGCCGGGACTAGCGACCTACGAGCAGTACTTC,CAWRPGLATYEQYF
TRBJ2-1,once,TRBD2,TRBV5-1,TGCGCCAGCAGCTCCACTAGCGGGAACAATGAGCAGTTCTTC,CASSSTSGNNEQFF
TRBJ2-4,.,.,TRBV7-9,TGTGCCAGCAGCTTAGGACGGCAGGGGACCAAAAACATTCAGTACTTC,CASSLGRQGTKNIQYF
TRBJ1-1,.,.,TRBV29-1,TGCAGCGTTGGTGGTGGCCTCATGAACACTGAAGCTTTCTTT,CSVGGGLMNTEAFF
TRBJ2-7,.,TRBD2,TRBV29-1,TGCAGCGCTCATTGGACTAGCGGGAGTGCCGAGCAGTACTTC,CSAHWTSGSAEQYF
TRBJ2-1,.,.,TRBV19,TGTGCCAGTAGTAGTGGTAGCGGAGTCAATGAGCAGTTCTTC,CASSSGSGVNEQFF
TRBJ1-1,.,.,TRBV11-3,TGTGCCAGCAGCGCCTTACAGGTCCTACCCCCTCGGAACACTGAAGCTTTCTTT,CASSALQVLPPRNTEAFF